This is a list of T cell receptor beta chains from one sample in a study of blood T cell repertoires in COVID-19. Data came from immunoSEQ multiplex PCR; TCRdb stores just in-frame clones and leaves some out. The sample shows 200,000 to 250,000 clones, 85% of them seen only once. The material sequenced was PBMCs or T cells enriched from blood (not recorded which). These receptors all come from a man aged 40-55 years who had recovered from COVID-19. Each CDR3 is given with its conserved first and last residue. Each record gives: V gene, D gene, J gene, clone size, CDR3 protein, CDR3 DNA. The D gene is left open where the match is weak. Clone size, where shown, is once, few, many, or a class for clones that have expanded.

>TRBV29-1|.|TRBJ2-7|.
CSAGGPGHGFGEQYF
TGCAGCGCTGGCGGTCCGGGACACGGTTTTGGCGAGCAGTACTTC
>TRBV7-2|.|TRBJ2-7|.
CASSGRDRPSYEQYF
TGTGCCAGCAGCGGGAGGGACAGGCCGTCCTACGAGCAGTACTTC
>TRBV7-8|TRBD2|TRBJ2-7|few
CASSVGLGGSKQYF
TGTGCCAGCAGCGTAGGACTAGGAGGTTCGAAGCAGTACTTC
>TRBV7-9|TRBD1|TRBJ1-6|.
CASSNGQVPNSPLHF
TGTGCCAGCAGCAACGGACAGGTCCCAAATTCACCCCTCCACTTT
>TRBV13|.|TRBJ1-1|.
CASSLSRYEAFF
TGTGCCAGCAGCCTAAGTCGTTATGAAGCTTTCTTT
>TRBV24-1|.|TRBJ2-7|.
CATSEGGRYEQYF
TGTGCCACCAGTGAAGGAGGGCGCTACGAGCAGTACTTC
>TRBV18|.|TRBJ2-7|.
CASSPRGASEQYF
TGTGCCAGCTCACCCAGGGGGGCCAGCGAGCAGTACTTC
>TRBV2|TRBD1|TRBJ2-5|.
CASSGQGGETQYF
TGTGCCAGCAGTGGACAGGGGGGGGAGACCCAGTACTTC
>TRBV19|.|TRBJ1-2|.
CASSISLLSGYTF
TGTGCCAGTAGTATATCTTTGTTGAGTGGCTACACCTTC
>TRBV15|.|TRBJ1-3|.
CATSSLGEGEGNTIYF
TGTGCCACCAGCAGCCTCGGGGAGGGAGAGGGAAACACCATATATTTT
>TRBV3-1/TRBV3-2|.|TRBJ2-7|.
CASSRVGRYSTINYEQYF
TGTGCCAGCAGCCGAGTAGGGAGATACTCCACCATCAACTACGAGCAGTACTTC
>TRBV18|.|TRBJ2-1|.
CASSQQRGSNEQFF
TGTGCCAGCTCGCAACAAAGGGGGAGTAATGAGCAGTTCTTC
>TRBV13|TRBD2|TRBJ2-2|.
CASSSIPGTSGSEGTGELFF
TGTGCCAGCAGCTCCATACCCGGGACTAGCGGGAGCGAGGGCACCGGGGAGCTGTTTTTT
>TRBV10-3|TRBD1|TRBJ1-1|.
CAIRTGPDNTEAFF
TGTGCCATTAGGACAGGGCCCGATAACACTGAAGCTTTCTTT
>TRBV5-6|TRBD2|TRBJ2-7|.
CASSQWAAGANEQYF
TGTGCCAGCAGCCAGTGGGCAGCGGGAGCTAACGAGCAGTACTTC
>TRBV5-6|.|TRBJ1-5|.
CASSFRGPSNQPQHF
TGTGCCAGCAGTTTCAGGGGTCCGAGCAATCAGCCCCAGCATTTT
>TRBV5-8|.|TRBJ2-3|.
CASSLALTFGFTDTQYF
TGTGCCAGCAGCTTGGCCCTGACATTCGGATTCACAGATACGCAGTATTTT
>TRBV12-3/TRBV12-4|.|TRBJ2-2|.
CASSYGSTGELFF
TGTGCCAGCAGCTACGGGTCCACCGGGGAGCTGTTTTTT
>TRBV5-8|.|TRBJ1-3|.
CASRKMEGGRNTIYF
TGTGCCAGCAGAAAGATGGAGGGTGGAAGAAACACCATATATTTT
>TRBV20-1|TRBD2|TRBJ2-3|.
CSGGSQDTQYF
TGCAGTGGCGGGAGCCAGGATACGCAGTATTTT
>TRBV5-4|.|TRBJ1-3|.
CASSDEPTVSGNTIYF
TGTGCCAGCAGCGACGAACCGACAGTCTCTGGAAACACCATATATTTT